This T cell receptor (beta chain) was sequenced in a study of shared clonotypes between healthy human individuals. On this clone itself: Its antigen is still unknown.

General study results and limits: Blood was the only sampled material, and tissue repertoires likely differ.

Germline assignment: CDR1 MNHEY and CDR2 SMNVEV (reference sequence). V dropped 2 bases and J dropped 4 bases, with 11 bases sitting between them. The CDR3 consists of 14 residues. Terminally differentiated effector memory CD45RA+ cells were left out of the naive CD8 fraction, which was CD45RO-negative and positively selected for CCR7. Sequenced by immunoSEQ multiplex PCR; TCRdb stores in-frame clones only, minus some. The sample has about 2.1 million clones, around 93% seen once. The specimen was naive CD8+ T cells from PBMCs. This TCR was recovered from a man aged 18 to 29 in good health. Some clones in this sample may be carry-over from other donors' samples. J is TRBJ1-1 and V is TRBV27, with D unclear. Here the CDR3 reads CASSLLSVATEAFF. Written as DNA, the CDR3 is TGTGCCAGCAGTTTACTGAGTGTAGCCACTGAAGCTTTCTTT.